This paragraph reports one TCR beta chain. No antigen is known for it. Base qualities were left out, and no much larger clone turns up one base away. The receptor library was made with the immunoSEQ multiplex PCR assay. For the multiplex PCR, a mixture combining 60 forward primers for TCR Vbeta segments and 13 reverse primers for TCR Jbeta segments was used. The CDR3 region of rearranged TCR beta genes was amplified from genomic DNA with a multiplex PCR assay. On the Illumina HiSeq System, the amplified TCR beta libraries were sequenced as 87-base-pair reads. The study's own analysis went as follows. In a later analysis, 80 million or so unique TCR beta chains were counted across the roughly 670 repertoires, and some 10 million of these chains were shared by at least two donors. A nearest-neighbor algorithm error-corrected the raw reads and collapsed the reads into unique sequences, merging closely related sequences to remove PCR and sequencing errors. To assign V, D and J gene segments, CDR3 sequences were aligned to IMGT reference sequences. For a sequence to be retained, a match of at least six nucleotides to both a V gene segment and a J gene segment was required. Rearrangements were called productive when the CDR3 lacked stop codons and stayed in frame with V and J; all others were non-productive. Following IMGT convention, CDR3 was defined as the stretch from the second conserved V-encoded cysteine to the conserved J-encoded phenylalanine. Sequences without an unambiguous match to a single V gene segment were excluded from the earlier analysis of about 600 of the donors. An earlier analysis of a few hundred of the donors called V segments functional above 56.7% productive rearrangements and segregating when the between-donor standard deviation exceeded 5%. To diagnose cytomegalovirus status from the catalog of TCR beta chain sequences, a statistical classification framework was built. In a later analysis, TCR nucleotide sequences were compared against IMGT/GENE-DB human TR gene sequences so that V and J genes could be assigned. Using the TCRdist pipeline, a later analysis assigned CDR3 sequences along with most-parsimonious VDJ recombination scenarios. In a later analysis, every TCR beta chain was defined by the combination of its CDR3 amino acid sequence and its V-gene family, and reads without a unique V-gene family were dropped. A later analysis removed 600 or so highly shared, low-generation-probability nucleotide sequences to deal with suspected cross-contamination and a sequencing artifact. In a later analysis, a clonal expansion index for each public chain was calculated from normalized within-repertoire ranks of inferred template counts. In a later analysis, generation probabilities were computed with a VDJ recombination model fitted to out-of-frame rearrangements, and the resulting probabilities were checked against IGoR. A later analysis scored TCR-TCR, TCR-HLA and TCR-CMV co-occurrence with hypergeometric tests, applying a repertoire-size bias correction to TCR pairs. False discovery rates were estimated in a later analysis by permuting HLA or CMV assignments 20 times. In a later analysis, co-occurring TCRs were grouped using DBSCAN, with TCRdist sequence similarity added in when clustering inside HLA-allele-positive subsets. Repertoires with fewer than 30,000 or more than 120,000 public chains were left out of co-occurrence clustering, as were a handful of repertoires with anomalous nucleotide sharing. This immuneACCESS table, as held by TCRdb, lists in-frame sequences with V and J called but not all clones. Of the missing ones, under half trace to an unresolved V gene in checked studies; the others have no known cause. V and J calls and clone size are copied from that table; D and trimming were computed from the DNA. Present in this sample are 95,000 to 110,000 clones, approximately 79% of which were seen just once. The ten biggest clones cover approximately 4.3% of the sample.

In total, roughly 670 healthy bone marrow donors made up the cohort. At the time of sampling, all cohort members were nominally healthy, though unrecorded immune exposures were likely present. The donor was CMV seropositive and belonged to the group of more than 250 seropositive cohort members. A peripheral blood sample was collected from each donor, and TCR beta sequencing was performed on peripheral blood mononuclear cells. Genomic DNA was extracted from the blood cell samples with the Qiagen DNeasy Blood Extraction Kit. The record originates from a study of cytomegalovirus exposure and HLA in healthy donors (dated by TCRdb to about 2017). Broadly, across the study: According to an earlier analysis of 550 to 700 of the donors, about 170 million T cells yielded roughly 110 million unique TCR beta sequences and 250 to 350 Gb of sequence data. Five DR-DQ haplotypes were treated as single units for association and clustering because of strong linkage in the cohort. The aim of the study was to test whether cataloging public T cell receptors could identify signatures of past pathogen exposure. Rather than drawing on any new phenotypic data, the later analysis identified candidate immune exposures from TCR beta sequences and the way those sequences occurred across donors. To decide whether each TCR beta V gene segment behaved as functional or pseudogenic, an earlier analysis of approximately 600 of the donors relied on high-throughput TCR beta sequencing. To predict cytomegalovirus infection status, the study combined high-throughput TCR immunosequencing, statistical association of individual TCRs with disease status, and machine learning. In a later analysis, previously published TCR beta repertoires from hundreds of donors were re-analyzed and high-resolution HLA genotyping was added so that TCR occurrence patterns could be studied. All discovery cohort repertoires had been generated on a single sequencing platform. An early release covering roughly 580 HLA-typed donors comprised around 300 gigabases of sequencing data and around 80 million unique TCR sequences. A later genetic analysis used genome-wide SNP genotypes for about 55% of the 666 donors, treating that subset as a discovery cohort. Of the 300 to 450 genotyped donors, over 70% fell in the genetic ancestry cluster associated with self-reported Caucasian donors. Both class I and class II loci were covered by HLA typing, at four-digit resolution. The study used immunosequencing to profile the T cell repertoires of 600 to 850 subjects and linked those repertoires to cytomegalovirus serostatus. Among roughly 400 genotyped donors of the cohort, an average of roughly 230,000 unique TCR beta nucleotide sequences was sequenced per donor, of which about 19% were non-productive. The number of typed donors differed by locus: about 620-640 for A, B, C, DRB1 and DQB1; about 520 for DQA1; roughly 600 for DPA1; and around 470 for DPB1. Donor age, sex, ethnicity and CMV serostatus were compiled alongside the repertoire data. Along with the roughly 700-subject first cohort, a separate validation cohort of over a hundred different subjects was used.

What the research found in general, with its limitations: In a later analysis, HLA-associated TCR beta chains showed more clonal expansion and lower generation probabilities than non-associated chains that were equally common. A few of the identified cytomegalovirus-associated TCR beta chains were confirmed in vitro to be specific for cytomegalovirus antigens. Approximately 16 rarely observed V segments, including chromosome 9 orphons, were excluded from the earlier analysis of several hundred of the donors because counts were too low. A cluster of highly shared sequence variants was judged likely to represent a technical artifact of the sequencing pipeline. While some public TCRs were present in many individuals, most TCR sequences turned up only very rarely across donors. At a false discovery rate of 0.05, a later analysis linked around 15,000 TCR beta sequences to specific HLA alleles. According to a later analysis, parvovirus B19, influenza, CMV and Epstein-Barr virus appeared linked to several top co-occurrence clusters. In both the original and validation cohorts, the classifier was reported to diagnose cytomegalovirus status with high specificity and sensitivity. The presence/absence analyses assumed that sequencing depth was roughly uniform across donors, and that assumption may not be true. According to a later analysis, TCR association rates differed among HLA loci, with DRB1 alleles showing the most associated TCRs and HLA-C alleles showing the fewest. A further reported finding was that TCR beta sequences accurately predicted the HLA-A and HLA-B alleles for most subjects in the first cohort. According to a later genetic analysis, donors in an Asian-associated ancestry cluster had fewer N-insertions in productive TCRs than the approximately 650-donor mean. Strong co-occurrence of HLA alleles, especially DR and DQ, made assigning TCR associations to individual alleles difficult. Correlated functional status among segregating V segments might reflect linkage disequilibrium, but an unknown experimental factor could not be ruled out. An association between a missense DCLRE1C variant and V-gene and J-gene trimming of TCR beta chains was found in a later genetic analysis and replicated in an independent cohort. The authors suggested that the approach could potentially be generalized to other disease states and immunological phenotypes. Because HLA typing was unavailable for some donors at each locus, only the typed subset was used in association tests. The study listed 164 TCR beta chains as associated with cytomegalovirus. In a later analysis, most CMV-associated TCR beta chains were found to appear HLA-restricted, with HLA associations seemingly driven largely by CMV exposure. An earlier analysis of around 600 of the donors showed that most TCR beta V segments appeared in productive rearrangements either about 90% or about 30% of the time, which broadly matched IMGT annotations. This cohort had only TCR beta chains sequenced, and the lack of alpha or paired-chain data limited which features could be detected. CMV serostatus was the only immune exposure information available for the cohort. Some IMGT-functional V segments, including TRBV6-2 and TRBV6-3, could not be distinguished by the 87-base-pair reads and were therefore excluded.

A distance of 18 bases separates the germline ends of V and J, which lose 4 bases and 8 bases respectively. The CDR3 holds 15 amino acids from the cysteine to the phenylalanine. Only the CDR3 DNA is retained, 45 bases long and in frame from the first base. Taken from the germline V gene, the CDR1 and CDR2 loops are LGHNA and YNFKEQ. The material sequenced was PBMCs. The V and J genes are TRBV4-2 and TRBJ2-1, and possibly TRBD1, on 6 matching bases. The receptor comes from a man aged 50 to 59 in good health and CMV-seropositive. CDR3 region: CASSRPSNRDHEQFF. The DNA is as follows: TGTGCCAGCAGCCGCCCCTCGAACAGGGACCATGAGCAGTTCTTC.